A single sample gave rise to the 13 T cell receptor beta chains below, sequenced in a study of PD-1 blockade in classical Hodgkin lymphoma (dated by TCRdb to about 2020). The library was prepared using the immunoSEQ multiplex PCR assay. This is the immuneACCESS table as TCRdb keeps it, with only in-frame sequences that have V and J called. A part of the clones is gone; compared with another copy, unresolved V genes explain less than half, and the rest is unexplained. The sample table holds some 28,000 clones, of which more than 85% were seen once. The ten largest clonotypes hold roughly 3.8% of the sample. This sample's time point label indicates: newly diagnosed, previously untreated cHL patient sample. Sequenced sample: peripheral blood mononuclear cells (PBMCs). These receptors all come from a human donor with classical Hodgkin lymphoma.

V is TRBV28 and J is TRBJ2-7; D perhaps matches TRBD1 (7 bases). The V and J ends lost 6 bases and 4 bases respectively, with 16 bases between them. Germline CDR1 and CDR2: MDHEN and SYDVKM. The length of the CDR3 is 14 residues. CDR3 sequence: CASRETTGTYEQYF. CDR3 nucleotide sequence: TGTGCCAGCAGAGAAACGACAGGGACTTACGAGCAGTACTTC. The full variable domain, in which reference TRBV28 and TRBJ2-7 provide the parts outside the CDR3, is DVKVTQSSRYLVKRTGEKVFLECVQDMDHENMFWYRQDPGLGLRLIYFSYDVKMKEKGDIPEGYSVSREKKERFSLILESASTNQTSMYLCASRETTGTYEQYFGPGTRLTVT.

This clone was detected only a few times. The V gene is TRBV5-4, the J gene TRBJ1-4; D uncertain. Trimming left V 0 bases short and J 5 bases short, with 5 bases between. The CDR3 has 13 residues. Germline V lookup: CDR1 SGHNT, CDR2 YYREEE (reference sequence). The CDR3 loop reads CASSLAPNEKLFF. The CDR3 coding sequence is TGTGCCAGCAGCTTGGCCCCCAATGAAAAACTGTTTTTT.

Written as DNA, the CDR3 is TGTGCCAGCAGCAGCGGACAGTATGGCTACACCTTC. Its translation is CASSSGQYGYTF. The V call is TRBV5-4, the J call TRBJ1-2, with D perhaps matching TRBD1 (6 bases). The CDR3 sequence is 12 residues long. The germline CDR1 and CDR2 sequences are SGHNT and YYREEE (reference sequence). V lost 4 bases and J lost 5, with 9 bases in between.

The gene calls are TRBV10-3 and TRBJ1-5; 7 nucleotides agree with TRBD1. Germline values: CDR1 ENHRY, CDR2 SYGVKD. This CDR3 comprises 13 residues. J lost 5 bases, V lost 6 bases, and 4 bases had no gene match. The CDR3, as DNA: TGTGCCATCAGAGGGGGCGGAGATCAGCCCCAGCATTTT. Translated, it gives CAIRGGGDQPQHF.

J is TRBJ1-5 and V is TRBV28; TRBD1 matches 7 bases. In germline, CDR1 is MDHEN, CDR2 SYDVKM. The CDR3 loop spans 15 amino acids. Trimming took 5 bases from V and 6 from J; bases not matched to a gene: 10. The CDR3, as DNA: TGTGCCAGCAGTATGTTTGGAGGGGGCGGTCAGCCCCAGCATTTT. Protein sequence: CASSMFGGGGQPQHF.

The V and J genes are TRBV16 and TRBJ2-7, with TRBD2 matching 8 bases. Unmatched junction bases numbered 14, after V lost 2 bases and J lost 5 bases. From germline, CDR1 is KGHSY and CDR2 FQNENV. This CDR3 region has 17 residues. The chain's CDR3 is CASSQIYRSAGVNEQYF. The DNA of the CDR3 is TGTGCCAGCAGCCAAATTTACCGCTCAGCGGGAGTAAACGAGCAGTACTTC.

The V and J genes are TRBV7-2 and TRBJ2-7; a possible D gene is TRBD1 (7 bases). Deletions cut 4 bases from V and 3 bases from J, with 19 bases between. The V gene's germline CDR1 is SGHTA and CDR2 FQGNSA. The CDR3 totals 16 residues. This CDR3 is CASSSEAGQPFYEQYF. As DNA, the CDR3 is TGTGCCAGCAGCTCAGAGGCGGGACAGCCCTTCTACGAGCAGTACTTC.

This chain connects TRBV10-2 to TRBJ1-5; 7 bases are a match to TRBD1. Germline trimming cut 2 bases from V and 0 bases from J; bases unmatched to any gene: 10. The CDR3 is 18 amino acids. CDR1 is WSHSY, CDR2 SAAADI, per germline. CDR3 coding DNA: TGCGCCAGCAGTGAGCGGATAGGGGGCGGACATAGCAATCAGCCCCAGCATTTT. This codes for CASSERIGGGHSNQPQHF.

The chain joins TRBV27 to TRBJ2-1; TRBD1 might be the D (6 bases). The CDR3 has 13 residues. The germline V gene has CDR1 MNHEY and CDR2 SMNVEV (reference sequence). Trimming left V 10 bases short and J 10 bases short, with 20 bases between. The CDR3 loop is CATANTQGWEQFF. CDR3 DNA sequence: TGTGCCACCGCGAACACACAGGGTTGGGAGCAGTTCTTC.

This clone appeared once. The chain is built from TRBV6-5 and TRBJ1-4; TRBD1 aligns across 8 bases. Germline V gene data show CDR1 as MNHEY and CDR2 as SVGAGI. This CDR3 region has 15 residues. With V trimmed by 7 bases and J by 6 bases, 10 bases remained unmatched. The chain's CDR3 is CASKSRRQGYEKLFF. The CDR3 region has the DNA TGTGCCAGCAAAAGTAGGAGACAGGGGTATGAAAAACTGTTTTTT.

V and J are TRBV4-3 and TRBJ1-1; 8 positions match TRBD1. The CDR3 is 15 amino acids. Trimming at V came to 1 base and at J to 1 base, leaving 2 bases not matched to a gene. Germline V gives CDR1 LGHNA, CDR2 YSLEER. In DNA form, the CDR3 reads TGCGCCAGCAGCCAAGCAGGGGGCCGGAACACTGAAGCTTTCTTT. This gives the protein CASSQAGGRNTEAFF.

The CDR3 DNA is TGCGCCAGCAGTGGAGAGGGGATTGGCATTCAGTACTTC. The encoded protein is CASSGEGIGIQYF. This rearrangement joins TRBV10-1 to TRBJ2-4; D possibly uses TRBD1 or TRBD2 (5 bases each). CDR1 and CDR2 from the germline V gene are WNHNN and SYGVQD (reference sequence). V dropped 4 bases and J dropped 9 bases, with 13 bases sitting between them. This CDR3 has 13 amino acids.

The chain has TRBV18 and TRBJ1-1, with D tentatively TRBD1 (6 bases). This CDR3 comprises 12 residues. CDR1 is KGHSH and CDR2 is LQKENI in the germline V gene. Trimming removed 6 bases from V and 7 bases from J, with 12 bases in between. CDR3 in DNA: TGTGCCAGCTCGCCGAGGGGGGTTGAAGCTTTCTTT. This codes for CASSPRGVEAFF.